This T cell receptor (beta chain) was identified in a study of blood T cell repertoires in COVID-19. Study summary: Some COVID-19 samples were acute and others convalescent; all came from the United States, Italy and Spain. Nucleic acid was either cDNA or gDNA, and it came from T cells, B-cell-depleted T cells, or PBMCs.

The CDR3 loop spans 19 amino acids. Germline V lookup: CDR1 SGHTA, CDR2 FQGNSA. Unmatched junction bases numbered 5, after V lost 1 base and J lost 1 base. Authors' methods: Researchers report that nucleated cell counts were estimated from reference gene primer amplification. The table came from immunoSEQ multiplex PCR; TCRdb's copy has only in-frame clones and leaves some out. V, J and clone size were drawn from that table, and D and trimming were deduced from the DNA. The data contain 200,000 to 250,000 clones, approximately 81% of them singletons. The receptor's source is a woman older than 75 with acute or convalescent COVID-19. V is TRBV7-2 and J is TRBJ1-6; TRBD1 aligns across 12 bases. Sequencing used peripheral blood. CDR3 region: CASSLVGGQGASYNSPLHF. The CDR3 bases are TGTGCCAGCAGCTTAGTGGGGGGACAGGGGGCGTCCTATAATTCACCCCTCCACTTT.